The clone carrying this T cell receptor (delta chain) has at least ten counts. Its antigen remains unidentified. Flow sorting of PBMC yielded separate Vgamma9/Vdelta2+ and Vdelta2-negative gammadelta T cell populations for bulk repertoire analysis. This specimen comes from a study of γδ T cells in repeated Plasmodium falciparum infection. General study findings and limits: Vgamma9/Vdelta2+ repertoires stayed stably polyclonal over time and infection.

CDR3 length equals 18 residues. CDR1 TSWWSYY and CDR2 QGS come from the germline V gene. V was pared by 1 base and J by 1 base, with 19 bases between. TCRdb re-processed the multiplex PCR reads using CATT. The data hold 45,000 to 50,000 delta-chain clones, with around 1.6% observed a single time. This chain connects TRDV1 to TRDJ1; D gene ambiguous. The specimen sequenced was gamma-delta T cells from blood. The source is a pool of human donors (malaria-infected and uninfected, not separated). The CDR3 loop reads CALGEPGKRMIFTDKLIF. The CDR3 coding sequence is TGTGCTCTTGGGGAACCTGGCAAAAGAATGATTTTCACCGATAAACTCATCTTT.